These 14 T cell receptor beta chains were all obtained from the same sample, sequenced in a study of blood T cell repertoires in COVID-19. Clones were read by immunoSEQ multiplex PCR, and TCRdb kept only the in-frame ones, dropping some. The sample includes around 72,000 clones, 70% to 90% of them seen just once. Sequencing was carried out using peripheral blood. The source of these receptors is an elderly woman with acute or convalescent COVID-19.

The chain has TRBV7-6 and TRBJ1-6; 8 positions agree with TRBD1. J was trimmed by 12 bases and V by 5 bases; bases with no gene match: 6. CDR1 is SGHVS, CDR2 FNYEAQ, per germline. CDR3 size: 13 residues. CDR3 DNA sequence: TGTGCCAGCAGCCCAGGGGGCGAAGAACCCCTCCACTTT. Residues: CASSPGGEEPLHF.

V gene TRBV19 combines with J gene TRBJ2-2; possibly TRBD1 for D (5 bases). The CDR3 spans 13 residues. V was trimmed by 6 bases and J by 7 bases, leaving 12 bases between them. Germline assignment: CDR1 LNHDA and CDR2 SQIVND (reference sequence). CDR3 bases: TGTGCCAGTAGCAGGGAATTGGGCGGGGAGCTGTTTTTT. Encoded protein: CASSRELGGELFF.

The chain combines TRBV7-3 with TRBJ1-5, with D uncertain. Trimming cost V 2 bases and J 1 base, with 9 bases left between them. Germline CDR1 is SGHTA and CDR2 is FQGTGA. The CDR3 length is 15 residues. The CDR3 DNA sequence: TGTGCCAGCAGCTTAGGTTCGGGGAGCAATCAGCCCCAGCATTTT. It is translated as CASSLGSGSNQPQHF.

The J gene is TRBJ1-5, the V gene TRBV5-4; 8 positions agree with TRBD1. Germline CDR1 and CDR2: SGHNT and YYREEE (reference sequence). The length of the CDR3 is 15 residues. Trimming cost V 5 bases and J 6 bases; bases outside gene matches: 10. The CDR3 DNA sequence: TGTGCCAGCAGAGGTCCAGGGGGCTTACCTCAGCCCCAGCATTTT. Amino acid sequence: CASRGPGGLPQPQHF.

This chain uses TRBV7-6 with TRBJ2-5; 7 bases line up with TRBD2. CDR1 and CDR2 from the germline V gene are SGHVS and FNYEAQ. The J segment lost 7 bases and the V segment lost 5 bases, leaving 13 bases of the junction unmatched. This CDR3 region has 15 residues. The CDR3 loop is CASSKALASGGTQYF. The CDR3 region has the DNA TGTGCCAGCAGCAAGGCCCTAGCTAGCGGAGGGACCCAGTACTTC.

This clone was found a few times. The chain carries TRBV5-1 and TRBJ1-1; 7 nucleotides align to TRBD1. CDR3 length: 16 amino acids. V lost 4 bases, J lost 1 base, and 10 bases stayed unmatched. From germline, CDR1 is SGHRS and CDR2 YFSETQ. CDR3 sequence: CASSMGQLPGNTEAFF. CDR3 bases: TGCGCCAGCAGCATGGGACAGCTACCAGGGAACACTGAAGCTTTCTTT.

The chain joins TRBV6-5 to TRBJ1-2; TRBD1 matches 7 bases. The CDR3 has 13 residues. CDR1 and CDR2 from the germline V gene are MNHEY and SVGAGI. Trimming took 10 bases from V and 4 from J; bases not matched to a gene: 9. CDR3 residues: CATRPNRGYGYTF. The CDR3 bases are TGTGCCACCAGGCCCAACAGGGGCTATGGCTACACCTTC.

The chain recombines TRBV3-1 (or the pseudogene TRBV3-2) with TRBJ1-6; 9 bases agree with TRBD1. V shed 4 bases, J shed 8 bases, and the junction held 6 bases outside the gene matches. The CDR3 consists of 15 residues. Germline CDR1 is LGHDT and CDR2 is YNNKEL (reference sequence). The CDR3 reads CASSLLGQGDSPLHF. The CDR3 DNA follows: TGTGCCAGCAGCCTCCTGGGACAGGGTGATTCACCCCTCCACTTT.

This rearrangement joins TRBV18 to TRBJ2-2; 10 nucleotides agree with TRBD2. V gave up 1 base and J gave up 6 bases; unmatched junction bases: 11. This CDR3 comprises 18 residues. Per germline, CDR1 KGHSH and CDR2 LQKENI. The CDR3 DNA reads as TGTGCCAGCTCACCACTTGGCCTAGCGGGAGTTGTTGCCGGGGAGCTGTTTTTT. The encoded protein is CASSPLGLAGVVAGELFF.

V usage is TRBV5-6 and J usage is TRBJ2-3; 7 bases map to TRBD2. Germline V CDR1 and CDR2: SGHDT, YYEEEE. V dropped 4 bases and J dropped 0; count of bases not matched to a gene: 11. CDR3 length: 17 residues. The CDR3 here is CASSRQAGVPSTDTQYF. CDR3 in DNA: TGTGCCAGCAGCCGCCAGGCGGGGGTCCCTAGCACAGATACGCAGTATTTT. Based on the CDR3 plus reference TRBV5-6 and TRBJ2-3, the full variable domain is DAGVTQSPTHLIKTRGQQVTLRCSPKSGHDTVSWYQQALGQGPQFIFQYYEEEERQRGNFPDRFSGHQFPNYSSELNVNALLLGDSALYLCASSRQAGVPSTDTQYFGPGTRLTVL.

The rearrangement joins TRBV5-6 to TRBJ1-2; TRBD1 is a possible D gene (6 bases). Trimming took 4 bases from V and 4 from J, leaving 17 bases between them. The CDR3 totals 15 residues. Germline V gene data show CDR1 as SGHDT and CDR2 as YYEEEE. In DNA form, the CDR3 reads TGTGCCAGCAGCCCGGGGGGCCAGTCCCTCTATGGCTACACCTTC. This sequence encodes CASSPGGQSLYGYTF.

The chain links TRBV7-9 to TRBJ2-1, with D possibly matching TRBD2 (6 bases). Trimming removed 5 bases from V and 7 bases from J, with 12 bases in between. Germline V gene lookup returns CDR1 SEHNR and CDR2 FQNEAQ (reference sequence). The CDR3 sequence is 13 residues long. The CDR3 sequence is CASSAPGGNEQFF. CDR3 coding DNA: TGTGCCAGCAGCGCCCCTGGGGGGAATGAGCAGTTCTTC.

The J gene is TRBJ2-7, the V gene TRBV5-6, with TRBD1 identical over 11 bases. Germline V gene sequence: CDR1 SGHDT, CDR2 YYEEEE. This CDR3 contains 14 residues. V lost 4 bases, J lost 2 bases, and 2 bases stayed unmatched. The CDR3 region has the DNA TGTGCCAGCAGCGGGGACAGGGGGGCCTACGAGCAGTACTTC. As protein: CASSGDRGAYEQYF.

The chain employs TRBV5-5 and TRBJ2-2; 13 positions match TRBD2. Germline V gene sequence: CDR1 SGHKS, CDR2 YYEKEE (reference sequence). The CDR3 loop spans 18 amino acids. J lost 8 bases, V lost 2 bases, and 12 bases had no gene match. The CDR3 coding sequence is TGTGCCAGCAGCTTTTCGGAACTAGCGGGAGGGTGGTCGGGGGAGCTGTTTTTT. This translates into CASSFSELAGGWSGELFF.